One sample yielded the 4 T cell receptor beta chains listed below, sequenced in a study of regulatory T cells in long-lasting Graves disease. Time point denoted: persistent/refractory GD, antithyroid drugs over 5 years with positive TRAb. From RNA extracted from PBMCs, the TCR library was made. Library construction for TCR beta used iRepertoire HTBI primers and Arm-PCR of CDR3 regions. TCRdb re-called the multiplex PCR reads with MiXCR, one entry per CDR3 protein. Of 250,000 to 300,000 distinct CDR3 sequences in the sample, roughly a fifth were seen once. The sample was peripheral blood mononuclear cells (PBMCs), taken when the disease was refractory, from a patient treated with antithyroid drugs. All receptors derive from a female donor with Graves disease.

There are a few counts of this clonotype. This chain uses TRBV6-1 with TRBJ1-2, with D tentatively TRBD1 (5 bases). The CDR3 totals 16 residues. Germline V gene lookup returns CDR1 MNHNS and CDR2 SASEGT. V was shortened by 6 bases and J by 1 base, with 18 bases between the two germline ends. CDR3 sequence: CASSLDRDGINYGYTF. The CDR3 DNA reads as TGTGCCAGCAGCCTGGACCGGGACGGAATTAACTATGGCTACACCTTC.

This clonotype appeared many times. V and J are TRBV28 and TRBJ2-5, with 7 positions matching TRBD1. The CDR3 length is 15 residues. Germline values: CDR1 MDHEN, CDR2 SYDVKM. The trim removed 5 bases at V and 1 base at J, leaving 7 bases unmatched. CDR3 sequence (DNA): TGTGCCAGCAGTGGACTGGGACAGCGCCAAGAGACCCAGTACTTC. Its protein is CASSGLGQRQETQYF. Complete variable domain (other parts from reference TRBV28 and TRBJ2-5): DVKVTQSSRYLVKRTGEKVFLECVQDMDHENMFWYRQDPGLGLRLIYFSYDVKMKEKGDIPEGYSVSREKKERFSLILESASTNQTSMYLCASSGLGQRQETQYFGPGTRLLVL.

The genes are TRBV6-1 and TRBJ1-6; tentative D call: TRBD1 (6 bases). V was clipped by 7 bases and J by 5 bases, with 12 bases between them. This CDR3 is built from 14 residues. The germline CDR1 and CDR2 sequences are MNHNS and SASEGT. CDR3 loop: CASTARTDNSPLHF. The CDR3 DNA sequence: TGTGCCAGCACCGCCAGGACAGATAATTCACCCCTCCACTTT.

This chain joins TRBV29-1 and TRBJ2-4; no definite D call. Between the trimmed V and J ends, which lost 0 bases and 6 bases, there was a span of 6 bases. The CDR3 sequence is 12 residues long. Germline CDR1 reads SQVTM; CDR2 reads ANQGSEA. The CDR3 sequence is CSVEDRLNIQYF. The CDR3 coding sequence is TGCAGCGTTGAAGACAGGCTAAACATTCAGTACTTC.